The 30 T cell receptor beta chains in this list originate from one sample, sequenced in a study of monozygotic twins with inflammatory bowel disease. TCRdb re-called the 5' RACE reads; every CDR3 protein appears as one record, without DNA. The ten top clones account for 2.4%, within a sample of around 380,000 distinct CDR3 sequences. Sequencing was performed on blood. The receptor set was obtained from a human donor with ulcerative colitis or Crohn's disease, or a healthy co-twin of an affected twin (not recorded which).

V gene TRBV7-9 combines with J gene TRBJ2-3; TCRdb's D gene call, TRBD1, goes unchecked for lack of DNA. Per the germline V gene, CDR1 is SEHNR and CDR2 is FQNEAQ (reference sequence). CDR3 length: 16 amino acids. The CDR3 is CASRPGAGVHKNTQYF. Supplemented by reference TRBV7-9 and TRBJ2-3, the full variable domain reads DTGVSQNPRHKITKRGQNVTFRCDPISEHNRLYWYRQTLGQGPEFLTYFQNEAQLEKSRLLSDRFSAERPKGSFSTLEIQRTEQGDSAMYLCASRPGAGVHKNTQYFGPGTRLTVL.

The rearrangement joins TRBV5-4 to TRBJ2-5; no DNA is available, so the TRBD2 call from TCRdb remains unchecked. CDR3 length: 16 amino acids. In germline, CDR1 is SGHNT, CDR2 YYREEE (reference sequence). CDR3 amino acids: CASSLMLAGDQETQYF.

This sequence joins TRBV6-1 and TRBJ1-1. Per germline, CDR1 MNHNS and CDR2 SASEGT. This CDR3 region has 15 residues. The CDR3 protein is CASTSDLRSGPEAFF.

This sequence joins TRBV3-1 and TRBJ2-1; the D call of TRBD2 rests on TCRdb alone, since no DNA is present to check it. Looked up from germline, CDR1 is LGHDT and CDR2 is YNNKEL (reference sequence). This CDR3 contains 18 residues. CDR3: CASSQTIIAGDDYNEQFF.

The chain is built from TRBV23-1 and TRBJ2-2; lacking DNA, the TRBD1 call made by TCRdb goes unchecked. TRBV23-1 is recorded as an ORF, its role being uncertain. The CDR3 runs to 15 residues. Here the CDR3 reads CASSGQGAGTGELFF.

The chain links TRBV11-2 to TRBJ2-3; TCRdb returns TRBD2, unconfirmable since there is no DNA. This CDR3 contains 19 residues. Germline values: CDR1 SGHAT, CDR2 FQNNGV. The CDR3 sequence is CASSFNSRWASGRRDTQYF.

The chain recombines TRBV20-1 with TRBJ2-1. Germline V lookup: CDR1 DFQATT, CDR2 SNEGSKA (reference sequence). CDR3 length equals 14 residues. The CDR3 spells CSARDPGSTNEQFF.

This CDR3 is CASSPSTGLGTYNEQFF. The chain employs TRBV12-3 or TRBV12-4 and TRBJ2-1; without DNA, the TCRdb call of TRBD1 cannot be checked. The CDR3 consists of 17 residues.

CDR3 sequence: CASSLGLAGMWGTDTQYF. V and J are TRBV7-3 and TRBJ2-3; TCRdb names TRBD2, which stays unverified in the absence of DNA. The CDR3 contains 18 residues. Germline V gene sequence: CDR1 SGHTA, CDR2 FQGTGA.

The chain carries TRBV27 and TRBJ2-1; TCRdb lists TRBD1, though no DNA is available to test this call. Germline V gene lookup returns CDR1 MNHEY and CDR2 SMNVEV (reference sequence). The CDR3 runs 17 residues. This CDR3 reads CASSRRTAEISYNEQFF.

CDR3 sequence reads: CSARQGMGYTF. The gene calls are TRBV20-1 and TRBJ1-2; no DNA is available, so the TRBD1 call from TCRdb remains unchecked. The CDR3 loop spans 11 amino acids. The V gene's germline CDR1 is DFQATT and CDR2 SNEGSKA (reference sequence).

The V and J genes are TRBV5-1 and TRBJ2-3; lacking DNA, the TRBD2 call made by TCRdb goes unchecked. This CDR3 is 15 amino acids long. Germline CDR1 reads SGHRS; CDR2 reads YFSETQ. The chain's CDR3 is CASSAGLAETDTQYF.

The V and J genes are TRBV24-1 and TRBJ2-1; TCRdb designates TRBD1, a call that cannot be tested without DNA. The CDR3 runs to 14 residues. CDR1 is KGHDR, CDR2 SFDVKD, per germline. The CDR3 loop is CATSDRGWGNEQFF.

The V gene is TRBV12-3 or TRBV12-4, the J gene TRBJ1-4; without DNA, the TCRdb call of TRBD1 cannot be checked. The CDR3 has 15 residues. The CDR3 reads CASSSSGTGNEKLFF.

This chain joins TRBV20-1 and TRBJ2-3; lacking DNA, the TRBD1 call made by TCRdb goes unchecked. The CDR3 sequence is 16 residues long. The germline V gene encodes CDR1 DFQATT and CDR2 SNEGSKA (reference sequence). The CDR3 spells CSATGRTGLSADTQYF.

The V and J genes are TRBV7-9 and TRBJ1-1. CDR1 is SEHNR, CDR2 FQNEAQ, per germline (reference sequence). The CDR3 loop spans 12 amino acids. The CDR3 loop reads CASSLLVDEAFF.

The chain uses TRBV7-2 and TRBJ2-7; checking the TCRdb D call of TRBD2 is not possible without DNA. Germline V gives CDR1 SGHTA, CDR2 FQGNSA. This CDR3 is 14 amino acids long. This CDR3 is CASSLGGSSREQYF.

The V call is TRBV20-1, the J call TRBJ2-3; without DNA, the TCRdb call of TRBD2 cannot be checked. Germline values: CDR1 DFQATT, CDR2 SNEGSKA (reference sequence). CDR3 length: 14 residues. The CDR3 loop reads CSAHSTSFTDTQYF.

This rearrangement joins TRBV7-9 to TRBJ1-2; the TCRdb D gene call, TRBD1, has no DNA to confirm it. CDR1 and CDR2 (germline): SEHNR, FQNEAQ (reference sequence). The CDR3 is made up of 12 amino acids. The CDR3 here is CASSRGQPGYTF.

This chain uses TRBV7-9 with TRBJ1-1. Germline V gene sequence: CDR1 SEHNR, CDR2 FQNEAQ (reference sequence). This CDR3 is 13 amino acids long. The CDR3 loop is CASSFGVGTEAFF. Variable domain in full (rest from reference TRBV7-9 and TRBJ1-1): DTGVSQNPRHKITKRGQNVTFRCDPISEHNRLYWYRQTLGQGPEFLTYFQNEAQLEKSRLLSDRFSAERPKGSFSTLEIQRTEQGDSAMYLCASSFGVGTEAFFGQGTRLTVV.

The chain is built from TRBV20-1 and TRBJ2-1. Germline loops: CDR1 DFQATT, CDR2 SNEGSKA (reference sequence). CDR3 length: 14 residues. CDR3 sequence: CSAPDLSSYNEQFF.

J is TRBJ2-6 and V is TRBV14. The length of the CDR3 is 15 residues. Germline CDR1 SGHDN, CDR2 FVKESK. The CDR3 sequence: CASSPLNFGANVLTF. Supplemented by reference TRBV14 and TRBJ2-6, the full variable domain reads EAGVTQFPSHSVIEKGQTVTLRCDPISGHDNLYWYRRVMGKEIKFLLHFVKESKQDESGMPNNRFLAERTGGTYSTLKVQPAELEDSGVYFCASSPLNFGANVLTFGAGSRLTVL.

The chain has TRBV7-2 and TRBJ2-5; the TCRdb call, TRBD1, lacks DNA for checking. The CDR3 runs 16 residues. From germline, CDR1 is SGHTA and CDR2 FQGNSA. CDR3 protein: CASSLEGGRGQETQYF.

The chain carries TRBV7-9 and TRBJ2-5. The CDR3 loop spans 12 amino acids. Germline V CDR1 and CDR2: SEHNR, FQNEAQ (reference sequence). This CDR3 is CASSFKMETQYF.

CDR3 amino acids: CASSFQGGTGNEQFF. The V and J genes are TRBV5-1 and TRBJ2-1; lacking DNA, the TRBD2 call made by TCRdb goes unchecked. Germline V gene sequence: CDR1 SGHRS, CDR2 YFSETQ. The CDR3 sequence is 15 residues long. Filled out from reference TRBV5-1 and TRBJ2-1, the complete variable domain reads KAGVTQTPRYLIKTRGQQVTLSCSPISGHRSVSWYQQTPGQGLQFLFEYFSETQRNKGNFPGRFSGRQFSNSRSEMNVSTLELGDSALYLCASSFQGGTGNEQFFGPGTRLTVL.

The genes are TRBV20-1 and TRBJ2-5; the D call from TCRdb, TRBD2, cannot be confirmed without DNA. Germline V CDR1 and CDR2: DFQATT, SNEGSKA (reference sequence). The CDR3 consists of 12 residues. This CDR3 is CSARRDQETQYF.

The chain combines TRBV2 with TRBJ2-7. Germline V gives CDR1 SNHLY, CDR2 FYNNEI. The CDR3 totals 12 residues. CDR3 residues: CASRTWSYEQYF. The whole variable domain, filled in from reference TRBV2 and TRBJ2-7, reads EPEVTQTPSHQVTQMGQEVILRCVPISNHLYFYWYRQILGQKVEFLVSFYNNEISEKSEIFDDQFSVERPDGSNFTLKIRSTKLEDSAMYFCASRTWSYEQYFGPGTRLTVT.

The rearrangement joins TRBV25-1 to TRBJ2-1; no DNA is available, so the TRBD2 call from TCRdb remains unchecked. Germline CDR1 is MGHDK and CDR2 is SYGVNS. The CDR3 loop spans 14 amino acids. The CDR3 is CASSVAGGPNEQFF.

V and J are TRBV6-1 and TRBJ1-1; TCRdb lists TRBD1, though no DNA is available to test this call. The CDR3 loop spans 14 amino acids. Germline lookup yields CDR1 MNHNS and CDR2 SASEGT. CDR3 residues: CASSEARQGTEAFF.

V is TRBV12-3 or TRBV12-4 and J is TRBJ2-3; TCRdb's assignment of TRBD1 cannot be checked, as there is no DNA. This CDR3 is 14 amino acids long. The CDR3 here is CASSRWGITDTQYF.